The entry that follows covers one TCR beta chain sequence. The sample originates from a study of blood T cell repertoires in COVID-19. Using immunoSEQ multiplex PCR, the repertoire was profiled, and TCRdb retains in-frame clones only, with some absent. The repertoire holds approximately 250,000 clones, with 85% to 90% as singletons. The length of the CDR3 is 15 residues. V was pared by 9 bases and J by 4 bases, with 9 bases of the junction left unmatched. The chain has TRBV23-1 and TRBJ1-2, with 12 positions matching TRBD1. TRBV23-1 is annotated as an ORF whose role is uncertain. The sample consisted of PBMCs or T cells enriched from blood (not recorded which). The source of this sequence is a woman aged 55-69 years in a cohort exposed to, infected with or recovered from COVID-19 (not recorded which). This CDR3 is CARPPGQGAFYGYTF. CDR3 nucleotide sequence: TGCGCCAGGCCGCCGGGACAGGGGGCTTTCTATGGCTACACCTTC.